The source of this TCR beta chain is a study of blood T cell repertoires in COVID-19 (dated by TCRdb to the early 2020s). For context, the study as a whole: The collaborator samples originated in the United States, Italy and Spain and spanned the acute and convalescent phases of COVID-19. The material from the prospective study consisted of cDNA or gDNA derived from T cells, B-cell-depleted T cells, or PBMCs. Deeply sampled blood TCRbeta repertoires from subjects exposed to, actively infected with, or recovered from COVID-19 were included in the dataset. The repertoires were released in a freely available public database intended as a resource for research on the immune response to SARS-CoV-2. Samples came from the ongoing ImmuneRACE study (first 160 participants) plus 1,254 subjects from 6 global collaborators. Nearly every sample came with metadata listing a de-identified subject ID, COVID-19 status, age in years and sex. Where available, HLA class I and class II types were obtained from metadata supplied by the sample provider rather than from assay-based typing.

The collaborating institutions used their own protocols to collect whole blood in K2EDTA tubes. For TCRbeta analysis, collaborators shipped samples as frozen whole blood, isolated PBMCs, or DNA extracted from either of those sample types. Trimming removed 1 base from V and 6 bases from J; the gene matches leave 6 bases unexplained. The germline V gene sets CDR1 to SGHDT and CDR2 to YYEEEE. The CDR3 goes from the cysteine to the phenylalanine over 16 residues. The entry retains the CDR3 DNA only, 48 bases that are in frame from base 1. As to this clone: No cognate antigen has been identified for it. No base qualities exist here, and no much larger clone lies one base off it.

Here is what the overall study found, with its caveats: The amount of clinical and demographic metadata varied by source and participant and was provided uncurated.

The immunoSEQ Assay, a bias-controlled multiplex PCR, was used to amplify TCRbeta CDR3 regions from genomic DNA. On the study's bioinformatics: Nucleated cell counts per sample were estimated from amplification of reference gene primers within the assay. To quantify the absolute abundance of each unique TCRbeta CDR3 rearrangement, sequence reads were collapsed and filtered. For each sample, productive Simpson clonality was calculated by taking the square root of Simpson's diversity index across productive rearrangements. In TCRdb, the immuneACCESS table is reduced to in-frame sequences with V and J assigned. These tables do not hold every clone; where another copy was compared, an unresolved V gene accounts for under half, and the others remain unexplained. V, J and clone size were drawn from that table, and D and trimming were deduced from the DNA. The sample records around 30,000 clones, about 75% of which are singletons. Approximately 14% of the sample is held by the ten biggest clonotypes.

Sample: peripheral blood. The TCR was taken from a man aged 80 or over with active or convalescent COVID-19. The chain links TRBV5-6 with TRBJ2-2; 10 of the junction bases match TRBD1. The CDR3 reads CASSLIGDRGPGELFF. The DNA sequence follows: TGTGCCAGCAGCTTGATCGGGGACAGGGGACCCGGGGAGCTGTTTTTT.